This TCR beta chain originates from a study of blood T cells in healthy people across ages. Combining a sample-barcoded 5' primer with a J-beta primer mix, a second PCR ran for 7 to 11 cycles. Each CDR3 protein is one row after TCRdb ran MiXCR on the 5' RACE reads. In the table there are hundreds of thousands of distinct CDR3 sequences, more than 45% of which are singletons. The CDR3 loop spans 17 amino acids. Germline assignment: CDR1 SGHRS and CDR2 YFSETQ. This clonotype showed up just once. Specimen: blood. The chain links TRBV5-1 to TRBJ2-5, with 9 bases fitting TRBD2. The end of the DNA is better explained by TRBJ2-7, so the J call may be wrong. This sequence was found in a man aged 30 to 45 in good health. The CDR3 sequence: CASSSDGLAGPTYEQYF. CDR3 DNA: TGCGCCAGCAGCTCCGACGGGCTAGCGGGACCTACCTACGAGCAGTACTTC.